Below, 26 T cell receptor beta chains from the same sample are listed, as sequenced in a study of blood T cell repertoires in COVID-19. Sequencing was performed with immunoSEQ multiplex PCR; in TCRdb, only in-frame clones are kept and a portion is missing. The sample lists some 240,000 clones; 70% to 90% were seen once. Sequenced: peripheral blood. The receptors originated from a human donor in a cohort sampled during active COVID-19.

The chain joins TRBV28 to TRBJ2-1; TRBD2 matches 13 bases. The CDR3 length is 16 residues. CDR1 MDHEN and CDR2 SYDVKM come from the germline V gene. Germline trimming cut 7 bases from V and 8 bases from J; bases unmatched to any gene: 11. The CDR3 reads CASTQLAGGPFDEQFF. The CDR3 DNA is TGTGCCAGCACCCAACTAGCGGGAGGGCCTTTCGATGAGCAGTTCTTC.

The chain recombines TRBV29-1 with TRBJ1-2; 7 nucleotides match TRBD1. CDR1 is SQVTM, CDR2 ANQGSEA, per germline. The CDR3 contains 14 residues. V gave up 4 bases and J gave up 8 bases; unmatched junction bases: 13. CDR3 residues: CSVASRGLDRGYTF. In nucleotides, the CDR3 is TGCAGCGTTGCCTCCAGGGGGTTGGATCGAGGCTACACCTTC.

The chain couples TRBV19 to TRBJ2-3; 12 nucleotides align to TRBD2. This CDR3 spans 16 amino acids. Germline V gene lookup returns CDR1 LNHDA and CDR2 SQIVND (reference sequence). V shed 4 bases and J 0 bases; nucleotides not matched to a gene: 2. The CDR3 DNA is TGTGCCAGTAGTAGGACTAGCGGGGCTAGCACAGATACGCAGTATTTT. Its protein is CASSRTSGASTDTQYF.

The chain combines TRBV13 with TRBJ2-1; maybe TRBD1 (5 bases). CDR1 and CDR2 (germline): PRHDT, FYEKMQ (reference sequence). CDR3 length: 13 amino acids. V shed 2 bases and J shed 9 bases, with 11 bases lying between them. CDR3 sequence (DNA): TGTGCCAGCAGCTTAAGGGGCCCGGGTGAGCAGTTCTTC. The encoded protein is CASSLRGPGEQFF.

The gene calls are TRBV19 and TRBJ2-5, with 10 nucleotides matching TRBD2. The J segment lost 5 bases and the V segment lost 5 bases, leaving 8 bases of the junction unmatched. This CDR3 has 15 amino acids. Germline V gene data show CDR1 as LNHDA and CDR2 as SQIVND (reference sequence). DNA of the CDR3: TGTGCCAGTAGTCTAGCGGGAGCAGGGTTGGAGACCCAGTACTTC. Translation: CASSLAGAGLETQYF.

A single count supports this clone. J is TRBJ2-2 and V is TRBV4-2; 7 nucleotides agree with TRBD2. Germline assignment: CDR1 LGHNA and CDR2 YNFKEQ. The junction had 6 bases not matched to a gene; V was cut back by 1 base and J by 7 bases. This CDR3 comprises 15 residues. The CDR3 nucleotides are TGTGCCAGCAGCCAAGGAGCCCCGGGGGGCGGGGAGCTGTTTTTT. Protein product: CASSQGAPGGGELFF.

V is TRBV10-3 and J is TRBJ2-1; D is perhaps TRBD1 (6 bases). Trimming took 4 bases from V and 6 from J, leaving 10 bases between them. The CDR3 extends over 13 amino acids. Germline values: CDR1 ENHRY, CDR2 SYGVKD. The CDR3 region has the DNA TGTGCCATCAGTGGCTTCAGGGGCAATGAGCAGTTCTTC. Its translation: CAISGFRGNEQFF.

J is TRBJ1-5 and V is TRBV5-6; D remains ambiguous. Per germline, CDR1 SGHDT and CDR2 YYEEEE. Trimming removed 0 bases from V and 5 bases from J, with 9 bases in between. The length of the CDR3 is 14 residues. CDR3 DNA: TGTGCCAGCAGCTTGGGGAGGTGGGATCAGCCCCAGCATTTT. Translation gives CASSLGRWDQPQHF. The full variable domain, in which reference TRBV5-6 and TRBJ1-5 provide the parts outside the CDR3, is DAGVTQSPTHLIKTRGQQVTLRCSPKSGHDTVSWYQQALGQGPQFIFQYYEEEERQRGNFPDRFSGHQFPNYSSELNVNALLLGDSALYLCASSLGRWDQPQHFGDGTRLSIL.

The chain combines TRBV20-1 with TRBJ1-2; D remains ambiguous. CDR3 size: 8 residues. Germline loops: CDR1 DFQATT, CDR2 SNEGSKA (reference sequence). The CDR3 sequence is CPGYGYTF. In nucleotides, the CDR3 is TGCCCGGGCTATGGCTACACCTTC.

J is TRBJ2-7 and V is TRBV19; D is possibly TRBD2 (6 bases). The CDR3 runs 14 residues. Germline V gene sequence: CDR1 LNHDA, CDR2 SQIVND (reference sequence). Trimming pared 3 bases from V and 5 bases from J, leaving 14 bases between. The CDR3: CASSMRGEVDEQYF. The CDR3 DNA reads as TGTGCCAGTAGTATGCGGGGAGAAGTGGACGAGCAGTACTTC.

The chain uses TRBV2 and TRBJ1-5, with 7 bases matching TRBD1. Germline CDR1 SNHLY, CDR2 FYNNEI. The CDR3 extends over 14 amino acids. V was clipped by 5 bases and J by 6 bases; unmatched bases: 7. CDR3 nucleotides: TGTGCCAGCAGTTACAGGGGTGAGCGTCAGCCCCAGCATTTT. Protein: CASSYRGERQPQHF.

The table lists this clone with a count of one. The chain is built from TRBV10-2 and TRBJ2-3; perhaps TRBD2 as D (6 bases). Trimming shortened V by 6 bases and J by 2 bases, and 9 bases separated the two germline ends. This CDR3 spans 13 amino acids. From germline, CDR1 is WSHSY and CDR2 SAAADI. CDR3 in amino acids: CASSWDSTDTQYF. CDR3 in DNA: TGCGCCAGCAGCTGGGACTCCACAGATACGCAGTATTTT.

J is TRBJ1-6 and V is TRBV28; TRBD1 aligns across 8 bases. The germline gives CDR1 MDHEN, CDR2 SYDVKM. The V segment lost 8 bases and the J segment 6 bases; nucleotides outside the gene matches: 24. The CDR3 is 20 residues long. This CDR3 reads CASVRPHGTGGGGVNSPLHF. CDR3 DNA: TGTGCCAGCGTCCGTCCACACGGGACAGGTGGAGGGGGCGTTAATTCACCCCTCCACTTT.

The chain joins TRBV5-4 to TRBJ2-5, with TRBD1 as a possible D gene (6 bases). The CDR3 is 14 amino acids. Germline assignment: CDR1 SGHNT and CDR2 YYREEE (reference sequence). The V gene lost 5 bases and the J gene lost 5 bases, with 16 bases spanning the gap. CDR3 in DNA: TGTGCCAGCAGGAGACAGGACGGTACCGAGACCCAGTACTTC. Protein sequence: CASRRQDGTETQYF.

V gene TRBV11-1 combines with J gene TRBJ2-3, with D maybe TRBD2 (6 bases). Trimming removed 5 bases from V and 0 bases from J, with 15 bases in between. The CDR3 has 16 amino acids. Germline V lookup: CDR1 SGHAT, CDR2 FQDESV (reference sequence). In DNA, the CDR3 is TGTGCCAGCAGCCATAGACCCGGGACTAGCACAGATACGCAGTATTTT. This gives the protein CASSHRPGTSTDTQYF.

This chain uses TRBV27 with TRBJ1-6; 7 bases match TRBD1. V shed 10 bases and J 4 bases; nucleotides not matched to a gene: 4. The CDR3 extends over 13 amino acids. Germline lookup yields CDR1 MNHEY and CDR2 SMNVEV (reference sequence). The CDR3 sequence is CATRTGYNSPLHF. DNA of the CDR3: TGTGCCACCCGGACAGGTTATAATTCACCCCTCCACTTT.

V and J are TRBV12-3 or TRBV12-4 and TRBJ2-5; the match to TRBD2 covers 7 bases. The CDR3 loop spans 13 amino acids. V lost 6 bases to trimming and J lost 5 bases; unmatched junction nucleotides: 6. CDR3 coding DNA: TGTGCCAGCAGCCGGGGGGAGTCGGAGACCCAGTACTTC. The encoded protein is CASSRGESETQYF.

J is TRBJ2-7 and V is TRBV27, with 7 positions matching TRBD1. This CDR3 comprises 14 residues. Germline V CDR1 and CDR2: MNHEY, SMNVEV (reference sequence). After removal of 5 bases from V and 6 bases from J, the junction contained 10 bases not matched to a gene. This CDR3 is CASSAQGPGLEQYF. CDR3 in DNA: TGTGCCAGCAGTGCACAGGGGCCTGGCCTCGAGCAGTACTTC.

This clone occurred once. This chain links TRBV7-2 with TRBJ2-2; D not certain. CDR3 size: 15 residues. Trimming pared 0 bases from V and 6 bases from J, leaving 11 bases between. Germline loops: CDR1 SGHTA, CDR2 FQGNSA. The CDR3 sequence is CASSLAPTQSGELFF. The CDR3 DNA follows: TGTGCCAGCAGCTTAGCTCCCACGCAGTCCGGGGAGCTGTTTTTT.

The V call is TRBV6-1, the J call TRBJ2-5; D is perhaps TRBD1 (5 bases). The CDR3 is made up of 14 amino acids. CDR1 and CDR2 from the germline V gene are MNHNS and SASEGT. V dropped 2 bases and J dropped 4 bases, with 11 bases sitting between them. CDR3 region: CASSESRGRETQYF. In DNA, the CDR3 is TGTGCCAGCAGTGAATCTAGGGGTAGAGAGACCCAGTACTTC.

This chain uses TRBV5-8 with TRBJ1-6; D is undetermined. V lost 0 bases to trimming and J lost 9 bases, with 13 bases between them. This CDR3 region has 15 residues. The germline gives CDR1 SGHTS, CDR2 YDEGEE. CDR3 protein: CASSLESLRVSPLHF. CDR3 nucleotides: TGTGCCAGCAGCTTGGAATCTTTGCGAGTTTCACCCCTCCACTTT.

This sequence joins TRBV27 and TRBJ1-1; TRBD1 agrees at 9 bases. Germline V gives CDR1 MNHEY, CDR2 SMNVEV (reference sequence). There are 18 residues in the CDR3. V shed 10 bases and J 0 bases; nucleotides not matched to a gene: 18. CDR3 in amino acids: CATPPGQGRGGMNTEAFF. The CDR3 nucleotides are TGTGCCACCCCACCCGGACAGGGGAGAGGGGGGATGAACACTGAAGCTTTCTTT.

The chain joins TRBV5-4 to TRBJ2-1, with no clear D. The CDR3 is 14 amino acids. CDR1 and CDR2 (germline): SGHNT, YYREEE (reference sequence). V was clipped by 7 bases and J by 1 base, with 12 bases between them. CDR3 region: CASSRFASYNEQFF. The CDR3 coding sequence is TGTGCCAGCTCGCGGTTTGCTTCCTACAATGAGCAGTTCTTC.

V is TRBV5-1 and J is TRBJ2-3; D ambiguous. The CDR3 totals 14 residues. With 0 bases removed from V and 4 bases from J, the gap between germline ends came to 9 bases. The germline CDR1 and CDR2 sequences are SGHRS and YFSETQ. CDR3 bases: TGCGCCAGCAGCTTGGGACTCCCCCCAGATACGCAGTATTTT. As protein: CASSLGLPPDTQYF.

The CDR3: CASSVIRRATNEKLFF. CDR3 coding DNA: TGTGCCAGCAGTGTCATCCGCCGGGCAACTAATGAAAAACTGTTTTTT. This rearrangement joins TRBV2 to TRBJ1-4; D is uncertain. The length of the CDR3 is 16 residues. The V gene lost 4 bases and the J gene lost 0 bases, with 12 bases spanning the gap. The germline V gene encodes CDR1 SNHLY and CDR2 FYNNEI.

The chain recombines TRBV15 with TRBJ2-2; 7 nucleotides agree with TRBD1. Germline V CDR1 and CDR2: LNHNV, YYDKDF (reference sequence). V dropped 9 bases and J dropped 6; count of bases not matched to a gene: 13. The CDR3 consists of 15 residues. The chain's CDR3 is CATGHPDRPSGELFF. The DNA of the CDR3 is TGTGCCACGGGGCATCCGGACAGGCCCTCCGGGGAGCTGTTTTTT.